This T cell receptor beta chain was retrieved from a study of OX40 agonist ivuxolimab in advanced cancers. Generated by immunoSEQ multiplex PCR, the TCRdb table keeps only in-frame clones and is missing some. The sample includes approximately 89,000 clones, about nine tenths of them seen just once. The CDR3 extends over 15 amino acids. Trimming removed 5 bases from V and 7 bases from J, with 21 bases in between. Germline V lookup: CDR1 MNHEY, CDR2 SMNVEV (reference sequence). This specimen consisted of CD4+ or CD8+ T cells sorted from blood, obtained in a trial of the OX40 agonist ivuxolimab. V usage is TRBV27 and J usage is TRBJ2-7; D assignment may be TRBD1 or TRBD2 (5 bases each). The TCR sequence derives from an adult with an advanced solid tumor such as melanoma, head and neck, liver or kidney cancer. The CDR3 protein is CASSQSPGTEKEQYF. Written as DNA, the CDR3 is TGTGCCAGCAGTCAATCCCCCGGGACGGAGAAGGAGCAGTACTTC.